Listed here are 7 T cell receptor beta chains from one sample, sequenced in a study of T cells after posttransplantation cyclophosphamide. TCRdb keeps only in-frame clones here, not all; method: immunoSEQ multiplex PCR. The sample includes 4,500 to 5,500 clones, none of them occurring once. A marrow graft followed busulfan-fludarabine conditioning, with cyclophosphamide on days +3 and +4. The sample consisted of PBMCs, taken after allogeneic stem cell transplant with posttransplant cyclophosphamide. All receptors derive from a female patient in her 30s who received an allogeneic stem cell transplant from an unrelated donor, was CMV-positive, and had acute and chronic GVHD. Some of the T cells might come from the graft donor.

This clone has at least ten counts. The chain recombines TRBV5-1 with TRBJ2-7; D is perhaps TRBD2 (5 bases). The CDR3 has 14 amino acids. Trimming removed 1 base at V and 3 bases at J, with 11 bases between. Germline V gene sequence: CDR1 SGHRS, CDR2 YFSETQ. The CDR3: CASSLRGSGYEQYF. Here the CDR3 DNA reads TGCGCCAGCAGCTTGCGAGGGTCAGGCTACGAGCAGTACTTC.

This clone was seen repeatedly, ten times or more. The chain recombines TRBV11-2 with TRBJ1-2; no firm D call. This CDR3 comprises 12 residues. V dropped 2 bases and J dropped 9 bases, with 10 bases sitting between them. Germline CDR1 and CDR2: SGHAT and FQNNGV. CDR3 in DNA: TGTGCCAGCAGCTTATGGGAGGGCCGCTACACCTTC. Translated, it gives CASSLWEGRYTF.

This clone was detected many times. The CDR3, as DNA: TGTGCCAGCAGCCTCTGGACAGGGGGGGTCTACGAGCAGTACTTC. Translated: CASSLWTGGVYEQYF. The chain has TRBV7-9 and TRBJ2-7, with TRBD1 matching 10 bases. Trimming took 5 bases from V and 3 from J; bases not matched to a gene: 7. CDR1 is SEHNR and CDR2 is FQNEAQ in the germline V gene (reference sequence). The CDR3 runs to 15 residues.

The chain joins TRBV28 to TRBJ2-3; a weak D match, TRBD2 (5 bases). This CDR3 contains 14 residues. The germline CDR1 and CDR2 sequences are MDHEN and SYDVKM. Trimming shortened V by 5 bases and J by 10 bases, and 19 bases separated the two germline ends. The CDR3 spells CASSVLFSRGPQYF. The CDR3 nucleotides read TGTGCCAGCAGTGTTTTATTCTCCCGAGGGCCGCAGTATTTT.

This clone was recorded at least ten times. The chain couples TRBV6-5 to TRBJ2-7; 9 positions agree with TRBD1. V lost 2 bases, J lost 3 bases, and 5 bases stayed unmatched. There are 15 residues in the CDR3. Per germline, CDR1 MNHEY and CDR2 SVGAGI. Here the CDR3 reads CASSYSGQGIYEQYF. Here the CDR3 DNA reads TGTGCCAGCAGTTACAGTGGACAGGGGATCTACGAGCAGTACTTC.

This clone was recorded many times. This chain connects TRBV5-1 to TRBJ2-3; a possible D gene is TRBD2 (6 bases). Trimming stripped 4 bases from V and 2 bases from J, with 8 bases between. From germline, CDR1 is SGHRS and CDR2 YFSETQ. The CDR3 loop spans 13 amino acids. For the CDR3, the DNA is TGCGCCAGCAGCCGACTAGTCACAGATACGCAGTATTTT. Protein sequence: CASSRLVTDTQYF. Looking up the rest from reference TRBV5-1 and TRBJ2-3 gives the full variable domain: KAGVTQTPRYLIKTRGQQVTLSCSPISGHRSVSWYQQTPGQGLQFLFEYFSETQRNKGNFPGRFSGRQFSNSRSEMNVSTLELGDSALYLCASSRLVTDTQYFGPGTRLTVL.

V and J are TRBV7-9 and TRBJ2-3, with 8 nucleotides matching TRBD1. The V gene end was trimmed by 5 bases and the J gene end by 4 bases; junction bases not matched to a gene: 11. The CDR3 consists of 16 residues. Germline V gene sequence: CDR1 SEHNR, CDR2 FQNEAQ (reference sequence). The CDR3, as DNA: TGTGCCAGCAGCACGTGGACAGGGAGGAACCCAGATACGCAGTATTTT. Its translation is CASSTWTGRNPDTQYF.